The 16 T cell receptor beta chains below were found in one sample sequenced in a study of CD8 T cells in ankylosing spondylitis. Study-wide results and limits: It appeared that ankylosing spondylitis blood was characterized by a TCR beta motif of several highly homologous variants.

Antigens of these TCRs are unknown. TCRdb ran MiXCR on the 5' RACE reads and lists one entry per CDR3 protein. The sample consists of 450,000 to 550,000 distinct CDR3 sequences, approximately 5% of them appearing once. What was sequenced was blood, either unsorted or a sorted T cell fraction (not recorded which). These TCRs come from a male donor with ankylosing spondylitis.

At least ten counts were recorded for this clonotype. V gene TRBV5-5 combines with J gene TRBJ2-7; TRBD2 agrees at 9 bases. Germline assignment: CDR1 SGHKS and CDR2 YYEKEE (reference sequence). The CDR3 sequence is 15 residues long. The J segment lost 2 bases and the V segment lost 2 bases, leaving 5 bases of the junction unmatched. CDR3 residues: CASSLVWTSAYEQYF. CDR3 bases: TGTGCCAGCAGCTTAGTATGGACTAGCGCCTACGAGCAGTACTTC.

This clonotype was detected only a few times. The J gene is TRBJ2-1, the V gene TRBV5-1, with 9 bases that match TRBD2. Germline CDR1 is SGHRS and CDR2 is YFSETQ. The CDR3 runs to 16 residues. V was pared by 4 bases and J by 1 base, with 6 bases of the junction left unmatched. The CDR3 sequence: CASSLSGRGSYNEQFF. The CDR3 nucleotides are TGCGCCAGCAGCCTTAGCGGGAGAGGGTCCTACAATGAGCAGTTCTTC.

This chain links TRBV11-2 with TRBJ2-1; D unresolved. The V gene's germline CDR1 is SGHAT and CDR2 FQNNGV. Trimming pared 4 bases from V and 12 bases from J, leaving 25 bases between. The length of the CDR3 is 16 residues. CDR3 residues: CASSSKTASPTMRQFF. In nucleotides, the CDR3 is TGTGCCAGCAGCTCGAAGACGGCCTCACCCACAATGAGGCAGTTCTTC.

This clonotype was observed many times. The V gene is TRBV20-1, the J gene TRBJ1-6, with D maybe TRBD1 (6 bases). The CDR3 runs 15 residues. The germline V gene encodes CDR1 DFQATT and CDR2 SNEGSKA (reference sequence). V dropped 6 bases and J dropped 6 bases, with 18 bases sitting between them. The CDR3 nucleotides read TGCAGTGCCCCTGGGTGGGGGGGCCTTAATTCACCCCTCCACTTT. Translated: CSAPGWGGLNSPLHF.

This clonotype was counted at least ten times. This chain connects TRBV6-1 to TRBJ1-5, with D perhaps TRBD1 (5 bases). The V gene lost 2 bases and the J gene lost 6 bases, with 11 bases spanning the gap. The CDR3 consists of 14 residues. Germline V CDR1 and CDR2: MNHNS, SASEGT. The CDR3 coding sequence is TGTGCCAGCAGTGAATCCAGGGCCAGTCAGCCCCAGCATTTT. Translated: CASSESRASQPQHF.

This clonotype has a count of ten or more. This rearrangement joins TRBV15 to TRBJ2-1, with D possibly matching TRBD2 (5 bases). The CDR3 runs 13 residues. In germline, CDR1 is LNHNV, CDR2 YYDKDF (reference sequence). The V and J ends lost 0 bases and 8 bases respectively, with 8 bases between them. The CDR3 DNA reads TGTGCCACCAGCAGAGATCTAGCAGATGAGCAGTTCTTC. Translated: CATSRDLADEQFF.

The chain recombines TRBV6-5 with TRBJ1-6, with 7 nucleotides matching TRBD1. CDR1 MNHEY and CDR2 SVGAGI come from the germline V gene. V lost 4 bases, J lost 3 bases, and 6 bases stayed unmatched. The CDR3 spans 16 residues. For the CDR3, the DNA is TGTGCCAGCAGTTCTACAGGGGTGGTCTATAATTCACCCCTCCACTTT. It encodes CASSSTGVVYNSPLHF.

This clonotype came up many times. The chain links TRBV29-1 to TRBJ2-1, with 9 bases aligning to TRBD2. After removal of 7 bases from V and 6 bases from J, the junction contained 7 bases not matched to a gene. This CDR3 is built from 13 residues. Germline V gene data show CDR1 as SQVTM and CDR2 as ANQGSEA. The chain's CDR3 is CSGRVAGVNEQFF. The DNA of the CDR3 is TGCAGCGGAAGAGTAGCGGGAGTCAATGAGCAGTTCTTC.

This clonotype was counted at least ten times. The chain is built from TRBV7-3 and TRBJ1-6; D not resolved. V was trimmed by 2 bases and J by 7 bases, leaving 6 bases between them. CDR1 is SGHTA, CDR2 FQGTGA, per germline. The CDR3 extends over 13 amino acids. CDR3 coding DNA: TGTGCCAGCAGCTTATCAAGGAATTCACCCCTCCACTTT. The encoded protein is CASSLSRNSPLHF.

This clonotype was picked up a small number of times. V and J are TRBV18 and TRBJ1-1; tentatively, D is TRBD1 (5 bases). CDR3 length: 15 amino acids. V shed 3 bases and J shed 3 bases, with 14 bases lying between them. From germline, CDR1 is KGHSH and CDR2 LQKENI. CDR3 residues: CASSPQGPGDTEAFF. The CDR3 region has the DNA TGTGCCAGCTCACCCCAGGGACCGGGGGACACTGAAGCTTTCTTT.

This clonotype showed up many times. The chain links TRBV4-1 to TRBJ2-7; D unresolved. Germline V CDR1 and CDR2: MGHRA, YSYEKL. With 4 bases removed from V and 0 bases from J, the gap between germline ends came to 7 bases. The CDR3 runs to 13 residues. CDR3 nucleotide sequence: TGCGCCAGCAGCCTCCACGGCTCCTACGAGCAGTACTTC. Translated, it gives CASSLHGSYEQYF.

This clonotype has ten or more counts. The J gene is TRBJ1-1, the V gene TRBV12-3 or TRBV12-4, with a possible D match to TRBD1 (5 bases). The CDR3 extends over 12 amino acids. With 3 bases removed from V and 7 bases from J, the gap between germline ends came to 9 bases. The CDR3 reads CASSFPQGEAFF. In DNA form, the CDR3 reads TGTGCCAGCAGTTTCCCCCAGGGTGAAGCTTTCTTT.

This clonotype has a count of ten or more. V gene TRBV12-3 or TRBV12-4 combines with J gene TRBJ1-5, with TRBD1 matching 7 bases. The CDR3 length is 15 residues. Unmatched junction bases numbered 6, after V lost 6 bases and J lost 1 base. CDR3: CASSYGQASNQPQHF. CDR3 in DNA: TGTGCCAGCAGCTACGGACAGGCCAGCAATCAGCCCCAGCATTTT.

This clonotype came up many times. V and J are TRBV6-1 and TRBJ2-7; D may correspond to TRBD1 or TRBD2 (6 bases each). There are 14 residues in the CDR3. Germline V gene lookup returns CDR1 MNHNS and CDR2 SASEGT. V lost 6 bases to trimming and J lost 1 base, with 13 bases between them. CDR3 nucleotide sequence: TGTGCCAGCAGGGGGGCGGGACCTTCCTACGAGCAGTACTTC. Its translation is CASRGAGPSYEQYF.

This clonotype has a count of ten or more. In DNA form, the CDR3 reads TGCAGTGCGGGGCCGGACAATGCGGGTACAGATACGCAGTATTTT. Amino acid sequence: CSAGPDNAGTDTQYF. The chain combines TRBV20-1 with TRBJ2-3, with D perhaps given as TRBD1 or TRBD2 (5 bases each). The V gene lost 6 bases and the J gene lost 3 bases, with 19 bases spanning the gap. CDR3 size: 15 residues. Germline assignment: CDR1 DFQATT and CDR2 SNEGSKA (reference sequence).

This clonotype was picked up many times. The V gene is TRBV7-9, the J gene TRBJ2-2, with D perhaps matching TRBD2 (5 bases). V was cut by 5 bases and J by 0 bases, with 16 bases left in between. This CDR3 is 17 amino acids long. The germline CDR1 and CDR2 sequences are SEHNR and FQNEAQ (reference sequence). The CDR3 region is CASSPSSGSSNTGELFF. CDR3 sequence (DNA): TGTGCCAGCAGCCCTTCGTCGGGAAGCTCGAACACCGGGGAGCTGTTTTTT.